This TCR beta chain was obtained from a study of blood T cell repertoires in COVID-19. Repertoires were generated with immunoSEQ multiplex PCR, while TCRdb's copy carries only in-frame clones and drops some. Of about 200,000 clones in the sample, 86% were seen once. This CDR3 comprises 14 residues. CDR1 and CDR2 from the germline V gene are SGHDT and YYEEEE. Trimming took 4 bases from V and 10 from J; bases not matched to a gene: 11. V is TRBV5-6 and J is TRBJ2-1; 7 bases are a match to TRBD2. The sample taken for sequencing was PBMCs or T cells enriched from blood (not recorded which). This sequence was found in a man aged 40-49 years with acute COVID-19. CDR3 protein: CASSQGLGSPEQFF. The CDR3 bases are TGTGCCAGCAGCCAAGGACTAGGATCTCCAGAGCAGTTCTTC.